This T cell receptor beta chain was observed in a study of vaccination effects on CD4 cells after COVID-19. Regarding the study as a whole: Only a few convalescent patients and no early post-infection timepoints featured in the study. Of the vaccine-induced clones from healthy vaccinees, merely 1 of 255 recognized common cold coronaviruses as well.

After expansion with viral peptide pools in the ViraFEST assay, antigen-specific CD4+ T cells were sequenced. Following an approximately 11-day culture, CD4+ T cells were purified. Recipients of the vaccine had no prior SARS-CoV-2 infection and negative nucleocapsid antibodies. Peptides at about 10 ug/ml and IL-2 at about 9.8 IU/ml were added to 1.5 million to 2 million PBMC per well. On both days 3 and 7, half of the culture medium was replaced with IL-2 medium. The CDR3 extends over 15 amino acids. Germline CDR1 reads KGHDR; CDR2 reads SFDVKD. The germline V and J ends were trimmed by 0 bases and 6 bases, with 12 bases remaining between them. Produced via immunoSEQ multiplex PCR; TCRdb's table is partial and in-frame only. The sample contains approximately 70,000 clones, 65% to 85% of which appear only once. For this clone: Its antigen is currently unknown.

The sequence was collected from a human donor who received a COVID-19 vaccine. The chain is built from TRBV24-1 and TRBJ2-3, with a weak D call TRBD2 (7 bases). The sample was CD4+ T cells from PBMCs cultured with HCoV-NL63 spike peptides, taken before COVID-19 vaccination. The CDR3 DNA reads TGTGCCACCAGTGATTTGGGGGGGGGCCCCGATACGCAGTATTTT. It is translated as CATSDLGGGPDTQYF.